These 24 T cell receptor beta chains were sequenced from one sample in a study of blood T cell repertoires in COVID-19. Some clones are missing from TCRdb's copy, which holds only in-frame ones; the method was immunoSEQ multiplex PCR. The sample has some 490,000 clones; approximately 85% are singletons. Input material: peripheral blood. These receptors all stem from a human donor in a cohort sampled during active COVID-19.

This chain links TRBV14 with TRBJ1-1, with TRBD1 identical over 9 bases. Looked up from germline, CDR1 is SGHDN and CDR2 is FVKESK. The CDR3 is 14 residues long. V shed 5 bases and J 4 bases; nucleotides not matched to a gene: 5. Here the CDR3 reads CASSETGGSTEAFF. The CDR3 bases are TGTGCCAGCAGCGAGACAGGGGGAAGCACTGAAGCTTTCTTT. Using reference TRBV14 and TRBJ1-1 for the parts outside the CDR3, the full variable domain is EAGVTQFPSHSVIEKGQTVTLRCDPISGHDNLYWYRRVMGKEIKFLLHFVKESKQDESGMPNNRFLAERTGGTYSTLKVQPAELEDSGVYFCASSETGGSTEAFFGQGTRLTVV.

The rearrangement joins TRBV19 to TRBJ2-4; 7 bases agree with TRBD1. Unmatched junction bases numbered 8, after V lost 4 bases and J lost 2 bases. This CDR3 has 16 amino acids. Germline-derived CDR1 and CDR2 are LNHDA and SQIVND (reference sequence). CDR3 amino acids: CASSTRQGRTKNIQYF. Here the CDR3 DNA reads TGTGCCAGTAGTACCAGACAGGGTAGAACCAAAAACATTCAGTACTTC.

This rearrangement joins TRBV7-3 to TRBJ1-1, with a possible D match to TRBD1 (6 bases). Germline V lookup: CDR1 SGHTA, CDR2 FQGTGA. V lost 3 bases to trimming and J lost 7 bases, with 12 bases between them. CDR3 size: 13 residues. CDR3 residues: CASSFAGANEAFF. DNA of the CDR3: TGTGCCAGCAGCTTTGCGGGGGCAAATGAAGCTTTCTTT.

The chain joins TRBV11-2 to TRBJ2-7; 10 bases agree with TRBD1. The germline CDR1 and CDR2 sequences are SGHAT and FQNNGV. With 5 bases clipped from V and 5 bases from J, the junction kept 9 bases outside the gene matches. CDR3 size: 15 residues. The CDR3 reads CASSHPGTGVHEQYF. The CDR3, as DNA: TGTGCCAGCAGCCACCCCGGGACAGGGGTCCACGAGCAGTACTTC.

The rearrangement joins TRBV12-3 or TRBV12-4 to TRBJ1-2; D is unclear. The CDR3 consists of 13 residues. V was pared by 6 bases and J by 5 bases, with 13 bases between. The CDR3 here is CASSGSPGYGYTF. The CDR3 DNA is TGTGCCAGCAGCGGGTCTCCGGGGTATGGCTACACCTTC.

V is TRBV19 and J is TRBJ2-2, with a weak D call TRBD2 (6 bases). The CDR3 is 14 residues long. V lost 5 bases and J lost 7, with 14 bases in between. CDR1 and CDR2 (germline): LNHDA, SQIVND (reference sequence). The CDR3 nucleotides read TGTGCCAGTAGTGGCCGGGAGTTAATCGGGGAGCTGTTTTTT. Translation: CASSGRELIGELFF.

The chain uses TRBV4-3 and TRBJ2-7; tentatively, D is TRBD2 (6 bases). The CDR3 contains 16 residues. Trimming stripped 0 bases from V and 3 bases from J, with 15 bases between. CDR1 and CDR2 (germline): LGHNA, YSLEER. The CDR3 reads CASSQDHLREYYEQYF. Here the CDR3 DNA reads TGCGCCAGCAGCCAAGACCACCTCCGGGAGTACTACGAGCAGTACTTC.

CDR3 coding DNA: TGTGCCAGCAGTGAGACTAGCGGGAGAAATCACGGGGAGCTGTTTTTT. Protein product: CASSETSGRNHGELFF. The chain recombines TRBV2 with TRBJ2-2, with 12 positions matching TRBD2. J gave up 7 bases and V 3 bases, and 6 bases lay outside the gene matches. This CDR3 has 16 residues. Germline loops: CDR1 SNHLY, CDR2 FYNNEI. The full variable domain, completed using reference TRBV2 and TRBJ2-2, is EPEVTQTPSHQVTQMGQEVILRCVPISNHLYFYWYRQILGQKVEFLVSFYNNEISEKSEIFDDQFSVERPDGSNFTLKIRSTKLEDSAMYFCASSETSGRNHGELFFGEGSRLTVL.

The CDR3 is CASAPGTGSIEQYF. The CDR3 coding sequence is TGCGCCAGCGCCCCCGGGACAGGGTCAATCGAGCAGTACTTC. The gene calls are TRBV5-1 and TRBJ2-7, with 9 positions matching TRBD1. CDR1 is SGHRS, CDR2 YFSETQ, per germline. CDR3 length equals 14 residues. V was pared by 7 bases and J by 6 bases, with 11 bases of the junction left unmatched.

In this sample, this clone turned up once. V usage is TRBV25-1 and J usage is TRBJ1-2; unclear D gene. The CDR3 is 14 amino acids. The V end lost 5 bases, the J end lost 4 bases, and 14 bases lay between the germline ends. Per germline, CDR1 MGHDK and CDR2 SYGVNS. The CDR3 DNA is TGTGCCAGCAGTCCGAGCCCAGGAGGCTATGGCTACACCTTC. Residues: CASSPSPGGYGYTF.

This chain connects TRBV9 to TRBJ1-5; 7 bases are shared with TRBD1. CDR1 is SGDLS and CDR2 is YYNGEE in the germline V gene. V lost 2 bases and J lost 6; bases outside the gene matches: 5. CDR3 length equals 14 residues. CDR3 DNA sequence: TGTGCCAGCAGCGTGTCAGGGGGTGGTCAGCCCCAGCATTTT. Translation gives CASSVSGGGQPQHF.

V and J are TRBV28 and TRBJ1-2; D remains ambiguous. CDR1 and CDR2 (germline): MDHEN, SYDVKM. CDR3 length: 13 residues. Trimming cost V 6 bases and J 1 base, with 9 bases left between them. CDR3 sequence reads: CASSQLLNYGYTF. The CDR3 DNA is TGTGCCAGCAGCCAACTACTTAACTATGGCTACACCTTC.

V gene TRBV7-9 combines with J gene TRBJ1-2, with a weak D call TRBD1 (6 bases). The CDR3 spans 15 residues. CDR1 is SEHNR, CDR2 FQNEAQ, per germline (reference sequence). Trimming cost V 2 bases and J 4 bases, with 14 bases left between them. In nucleotides, the CDR3 is TGTGCCAGCAGCTTATCGCCAGGGGCGGTCTATGGCTACACCTTC. This translates into CASSLSPGAVYGYTF.

V and J are TRBV5-5 and TRBJ2-2; 11 bases align to TRBD2. Unmatched junction bases numbered 5, after V lost 2 bases and J lost 5 bases. The CDR3 runs 16 residues. Germline V gene lookup returns CDR1 SGHKS and CDR2 YYEKEE (reference sequence). In nucleotides, the CDR3 is TGTGCCAGCAGCTTAATAGCGGGAGGGACTACCGGGGAGCTGTTTTTT. Translation: CASSLIAGGTTGELFF.

This chain connects TRBV5-8 to TRBJ2-1, with 7 bases fitting TRBD2. V trimming: 0 bases; J trimming: 5 bases; junction bases outside the gene matches: 11. This CDR3 is 17 amino acids long. Per germline, CDR1 SGHTS and CDR2 YDEGEE. The CDR3 protein is CASSLVLMTAGHNEQFF. The CDR3 region has the DNA TGTGCCAGCAGCTTGGTTCTTATGACAGCGGGGCACAATGAGCAGTTCTTC.

This clone was detected only a few times. The J gene is TRBJ1-2, the V gene TRBV28; 8 bases line up with TRBD1. Trimming at V came to 3 bases and at J to 10 bases, leaving 1 base not matched to a gene. This CDR3 spans 11 amino acids. Germline V gene lookup returns CDR1 MDHEN and CDR2 SYDVKM. The CDR3 region is CASSLDRDYTF. Written as DNA, the CDR3 is TGTGCCAGCAGTTTGGACAGGGACTACACCTTC.

The rearrangement joins TRBV5-4 to TRBJ1-1; 8 bases match TRBD1. The CDR3 contains 16 residues. With V trimmed by 2 bases and J by 5 bases, 11 bases remained unmatched. Looked up from germline, CDR1 is SGHNT and CDR2 is YYREEE (reference sequence). The CDR3 DNA reads as TGTGCCAGCAGCTTAGGACAGGGCCCCATGCGGACTGAAGCTTTCTTT. Amino acids: CASSLGQGPMRTEAFF.

CDR3 sequence (DNA): TGTGCCAGCAGCTCTCTGGGGGGAACTGAAGCTTTCTTT. This codes for CASSSLGGTEAFF. The chain employs TRBV7-9 and TRBJ1-1; D might be TRBD1 (5 bases). The CDR3 consists of 13 residues. The germline V gene has CDR1 SEHNR and CDR2 FQNEAQ (reference sequence). V was pared by 4 bases and J by 5 bases, with 11 bases between.

The chain links TRBV19 to TRBJ1-4; tentative D call: TRBD1 (5 bases). There are 15 residues in the CDR3. Between the trimmed V and J ends, which lost 3 bases and 6 bases, there was a span of 14 bases. From germline, CDR1 is LNHDA and CDR2 SQIVND (reference sequence). The CDR3, as DNA: TGTGCCAGTAGTATGAGTTCAGGGATTTATGAAAAACTGTTTTTT. Translated, it gives CASSMSSGIYEKLFF.

The J gene is TRBJ2-3, the V gene TRBV24-1, with 8 bases identical to TRBD2. The CDR3 is made up of 14 amino acids. V was clipped by 2 bases and J by 9 bases; unmatched bases: 6. Per the germline V gene, CDR1 is KGHDR and CDR2 is SFDVKD. The CDR3 nucleotides read TGTGCCACCAGTGATTCAATAATAGCGGGGACGCAGTATTTT. Translating it yields CATSDSIIAGTQYF.

This clone was seen just once. The rearrangement joins TRBV9 to TRBJ2-2, with a possible D match to TRBD1 (6 bases). The CDR3 is 16 amino acids. V was trimmed by 4 bases and J by 7 bases, leaving 20 bases between them. CDR1 and CDR2 (germline): SGDLS, YYNGEE. The CDR3: CASSPPDRLKGGELFF. In DNA form, the CDR3 reads TGTGCCAGCAGCCCTCCGGACAGACTAAAGGGCGGGGAGCTGTTTTTT.

The V gene is TRBV7-9, the J gene TRBJ2-6, with a weak D call TRBD1 (6 bases). The V end was cut by 4 bases, the J end by 0 bases, with 13 bases between. The CDR3 has 17 residues. The germline gives CDR1 SEHNR, CDR2 FQNEAQ (reference sequence). As DNA, the CDR3 is TGTGCCAGCAGCTCGAGGGGGACGGCCTCTGGGGCCAACGTCCTGACTTTC. Its translation: CASSSRGTASGANVLTF.

The chain carries TRBV6-5 and TRBJ1-1; D gene unclear. Trimming pared 2 bases from V and 5 bases from J, leaving 15 bases between. CDR3 size: 15 residues. Germline CDR1 MNHEY, CDR2 SVGAGI. The CDR3, as DNA: TGTGCCAGCAGTTACCCGGGCGCGGGGTCGACTGAAGCTTTCTTT. This gives the protein CASSYPGAGSTEAFF.

The rearrangement joins TRBV9 to TRBJ1-5; D perhaps matches TRBD1 (6 bases). Trimming shortened V by 3 bases and J by 7 bases, and 11 bases separated the two germline ends. The CDR3 is 13 amino acids. Germline assignment: CDR1 SGDLS and CDR2 YYNGEE. The CDR3 loop is CASSGDQGQPQHF. CDR3 DNA: TGTGCCAGCAGCGGAGACCAGGGGCAGCCCCAGCATTTT.